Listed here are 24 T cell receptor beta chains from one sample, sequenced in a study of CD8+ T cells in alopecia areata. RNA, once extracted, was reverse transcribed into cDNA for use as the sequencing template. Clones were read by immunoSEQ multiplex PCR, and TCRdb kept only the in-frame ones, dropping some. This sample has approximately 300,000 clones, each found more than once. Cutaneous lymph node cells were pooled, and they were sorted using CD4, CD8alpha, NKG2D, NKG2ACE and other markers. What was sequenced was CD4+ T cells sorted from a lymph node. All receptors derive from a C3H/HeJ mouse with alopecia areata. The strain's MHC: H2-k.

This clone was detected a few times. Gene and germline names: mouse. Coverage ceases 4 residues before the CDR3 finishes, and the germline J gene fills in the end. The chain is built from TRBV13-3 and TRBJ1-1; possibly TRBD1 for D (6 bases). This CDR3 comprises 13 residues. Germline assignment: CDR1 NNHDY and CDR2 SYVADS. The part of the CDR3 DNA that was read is TGTGCCAGCAGCCAACTGGGGGGGCGA. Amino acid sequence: CASSQLGGR. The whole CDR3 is CASSQLGGREVFF.

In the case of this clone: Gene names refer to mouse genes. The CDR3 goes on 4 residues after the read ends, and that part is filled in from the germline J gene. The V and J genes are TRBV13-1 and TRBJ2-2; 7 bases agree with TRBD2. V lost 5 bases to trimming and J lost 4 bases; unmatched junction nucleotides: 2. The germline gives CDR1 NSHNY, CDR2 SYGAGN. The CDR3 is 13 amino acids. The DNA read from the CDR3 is TGTGCCAGCAGAGACTGGGCCACCGGG. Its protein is CASRDWATG. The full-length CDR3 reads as CASRDWATGQLYF.

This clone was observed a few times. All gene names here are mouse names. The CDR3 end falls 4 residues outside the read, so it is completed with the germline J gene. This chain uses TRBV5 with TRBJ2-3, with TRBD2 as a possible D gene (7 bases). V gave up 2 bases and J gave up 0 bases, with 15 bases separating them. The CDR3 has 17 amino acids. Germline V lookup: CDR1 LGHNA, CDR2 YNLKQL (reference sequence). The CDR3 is CASSQPRGGTSAETLYF. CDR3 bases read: TGTGCCAGCAGCCAACCTAGGGGGGGAACTAGTGCAGAA.

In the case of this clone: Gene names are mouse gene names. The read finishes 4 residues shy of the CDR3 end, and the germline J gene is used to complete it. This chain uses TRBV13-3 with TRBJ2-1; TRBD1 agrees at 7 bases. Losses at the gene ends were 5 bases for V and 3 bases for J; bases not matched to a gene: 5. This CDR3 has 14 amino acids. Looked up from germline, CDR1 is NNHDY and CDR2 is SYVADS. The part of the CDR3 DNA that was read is TGTGCCAGCAGAAGGAGACAGGGCTATGCT. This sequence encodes CASRRRQGYA. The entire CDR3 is CASRRRQGYAEQFF.

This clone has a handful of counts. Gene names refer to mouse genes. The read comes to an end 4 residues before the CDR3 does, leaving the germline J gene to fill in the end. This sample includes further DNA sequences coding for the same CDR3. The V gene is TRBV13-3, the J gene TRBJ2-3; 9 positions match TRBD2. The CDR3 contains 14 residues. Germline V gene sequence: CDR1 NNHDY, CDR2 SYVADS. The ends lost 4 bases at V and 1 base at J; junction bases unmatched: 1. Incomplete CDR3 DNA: TGTGCCAGCAGTCCTGGGGGGGGTGCAGAA. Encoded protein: CASSPGGGAE. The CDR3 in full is CASSPGGGAETLYF.

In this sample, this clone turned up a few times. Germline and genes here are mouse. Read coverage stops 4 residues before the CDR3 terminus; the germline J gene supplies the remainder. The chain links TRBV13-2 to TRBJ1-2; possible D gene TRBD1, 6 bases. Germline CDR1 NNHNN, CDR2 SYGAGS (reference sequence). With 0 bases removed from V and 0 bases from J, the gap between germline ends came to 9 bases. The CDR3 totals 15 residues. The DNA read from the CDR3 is TGTGCCAGCGGTGATGAAGGACAGTCAAACTCC. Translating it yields CASGDEGQSNS. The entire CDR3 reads CASGDEGQSNSDYTF.

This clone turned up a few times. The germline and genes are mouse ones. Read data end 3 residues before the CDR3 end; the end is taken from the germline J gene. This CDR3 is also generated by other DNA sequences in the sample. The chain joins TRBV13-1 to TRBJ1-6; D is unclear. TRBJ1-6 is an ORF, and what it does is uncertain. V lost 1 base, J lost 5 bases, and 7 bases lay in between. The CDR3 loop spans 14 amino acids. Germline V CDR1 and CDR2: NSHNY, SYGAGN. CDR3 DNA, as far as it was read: TGTGCCAGCAGTGATTGGGGAGATAATTCGCCC. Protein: CASSDWGDNSP. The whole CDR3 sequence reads CASSDWGDNSPLYF.

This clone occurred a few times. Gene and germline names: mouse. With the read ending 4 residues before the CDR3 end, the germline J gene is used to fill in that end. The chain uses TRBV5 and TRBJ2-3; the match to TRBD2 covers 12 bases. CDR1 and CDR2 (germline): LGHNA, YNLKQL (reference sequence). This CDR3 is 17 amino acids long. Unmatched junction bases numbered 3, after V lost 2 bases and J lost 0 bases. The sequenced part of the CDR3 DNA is TGTGCCAGCAGCCAACCGACTGGGGGGGCTAGTGCAGAA. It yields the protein CASSQPTGGASAE. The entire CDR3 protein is CASSQPTGGASAETLYF.

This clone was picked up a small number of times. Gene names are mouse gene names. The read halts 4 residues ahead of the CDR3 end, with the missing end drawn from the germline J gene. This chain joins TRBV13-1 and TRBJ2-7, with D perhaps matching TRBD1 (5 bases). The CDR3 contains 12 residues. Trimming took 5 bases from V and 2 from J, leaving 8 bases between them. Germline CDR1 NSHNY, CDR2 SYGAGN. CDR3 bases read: TGTGCCAGCAGAGGCAGGGCCTAT. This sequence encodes CASRGRAY. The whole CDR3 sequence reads CASRGRAYEQYF.

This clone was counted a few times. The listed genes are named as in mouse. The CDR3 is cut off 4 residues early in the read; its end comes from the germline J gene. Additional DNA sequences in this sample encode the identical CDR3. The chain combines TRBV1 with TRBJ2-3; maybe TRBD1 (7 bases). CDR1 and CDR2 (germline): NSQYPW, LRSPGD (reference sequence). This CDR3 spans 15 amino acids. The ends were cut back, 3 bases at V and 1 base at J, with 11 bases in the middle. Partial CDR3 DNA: TGCACCTGCAGTGCGCAGGGGGGTGGTGCAGAA. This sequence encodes CTCSAQGGGAE. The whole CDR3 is CTCSAQGGGAETLYF.

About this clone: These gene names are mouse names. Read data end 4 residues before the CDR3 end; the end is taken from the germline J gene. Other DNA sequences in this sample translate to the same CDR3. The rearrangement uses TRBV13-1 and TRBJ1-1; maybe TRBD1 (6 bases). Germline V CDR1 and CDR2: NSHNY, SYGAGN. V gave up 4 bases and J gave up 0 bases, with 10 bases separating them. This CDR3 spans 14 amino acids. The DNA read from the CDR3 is TGTGCCAGCAGTCCGGGACAAACAAACACA. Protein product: CASSPGQTNT. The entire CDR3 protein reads CASSPGQTNTEVFF.

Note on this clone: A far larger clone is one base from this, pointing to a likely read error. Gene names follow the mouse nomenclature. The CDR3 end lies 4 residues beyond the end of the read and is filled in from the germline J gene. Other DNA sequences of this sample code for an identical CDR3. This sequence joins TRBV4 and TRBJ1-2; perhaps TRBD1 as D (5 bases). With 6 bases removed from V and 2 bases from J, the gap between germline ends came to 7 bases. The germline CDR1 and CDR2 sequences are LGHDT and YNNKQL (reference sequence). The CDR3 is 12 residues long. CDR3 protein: CASSPGNSDYTF. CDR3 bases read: TGTGCCAGCAGTCCAGGGAACTCC.

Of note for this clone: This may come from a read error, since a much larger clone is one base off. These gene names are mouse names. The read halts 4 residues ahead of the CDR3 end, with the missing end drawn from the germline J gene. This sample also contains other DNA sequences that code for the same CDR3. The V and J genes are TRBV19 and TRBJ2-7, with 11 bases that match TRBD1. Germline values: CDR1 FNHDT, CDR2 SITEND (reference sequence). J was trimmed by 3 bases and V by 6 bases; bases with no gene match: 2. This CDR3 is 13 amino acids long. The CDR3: CASTGTGGYEQYF. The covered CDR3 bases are TGTGCCAGCACCGGGACAGGGGGCTAT.

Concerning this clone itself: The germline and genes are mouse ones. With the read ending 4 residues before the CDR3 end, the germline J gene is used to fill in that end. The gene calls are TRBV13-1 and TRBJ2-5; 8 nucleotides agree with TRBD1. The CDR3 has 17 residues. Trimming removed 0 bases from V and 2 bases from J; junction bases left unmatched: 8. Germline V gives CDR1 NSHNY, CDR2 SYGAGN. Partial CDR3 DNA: TGTGCCAGCAGTGATGCAAGAGGACAGGGAGGCCAAGAC. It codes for CASSDARGQGGQD. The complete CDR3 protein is CASSDARGQGGQDTQYF.

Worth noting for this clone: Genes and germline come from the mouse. CDR3 residues: CASSGGQGANSDYTF. Partial CDR3 DNA: TGTGCCAGCAGTGGGGGACAGGGGGCGAACTCC. This chain joins TRBV13-3 and TRBJ1-2; 12 positions agree with TRBD1. The sequence runs out 4 residues before the end of the CDR3; the remainder is reconstructed from the germline J gene. Germline V gene lookup returns CDR1 NNHDY and CDR2 SYVADS. This CDR3 is 15 amino acids long. Trimming took 3 bases from V and 2 from J; bases not matched to a gene: 2.

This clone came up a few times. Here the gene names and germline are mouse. CDR3 DNA, as far as it was read: TGTGCCAGCTCTCTCGTGGACAGGGGGTATAATTCGCCC. Translation gives CASSLVDRGYNSP. The full CDR3 is CASSLVDRGYNSPLYF. The chain recombines TRBV12-1 with TRBJ1-6; 10 bases are shared with TRBD1. The read ends 3 residues shy of where the CDR3 ends; the end is completed using the germline J gene. TRBJ1-6 is an ORF, with its function uncertain. The length of the CDR3 is 16 residues. Germline V gene sequence: CDR1 SGHSN, CDR2 HYEKVE. The trim removed 0 bases at V and 4 bases at J, leaving 2 bases unmatched.

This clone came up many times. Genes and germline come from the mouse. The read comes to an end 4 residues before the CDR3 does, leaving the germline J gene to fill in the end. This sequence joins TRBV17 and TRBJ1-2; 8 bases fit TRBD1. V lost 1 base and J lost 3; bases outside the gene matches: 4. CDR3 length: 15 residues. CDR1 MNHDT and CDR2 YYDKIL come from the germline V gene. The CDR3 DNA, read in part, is TGTGCTAGCAGTAGAGGGACAGGGTCATACTCC. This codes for CASSRGTGSYS. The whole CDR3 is CASSRGTGSYSDYTF. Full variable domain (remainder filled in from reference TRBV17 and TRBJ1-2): DTTVKQNPRYKLARVGKPVNLICSQTMNHDTMYWYQKKPNQAPKLLLFYYDKILNREADTFEKFQSSRPNNSFCSLYIGSAGLEYSAMYLCASSRGTGSYSDYTFGSGTRLLVI.

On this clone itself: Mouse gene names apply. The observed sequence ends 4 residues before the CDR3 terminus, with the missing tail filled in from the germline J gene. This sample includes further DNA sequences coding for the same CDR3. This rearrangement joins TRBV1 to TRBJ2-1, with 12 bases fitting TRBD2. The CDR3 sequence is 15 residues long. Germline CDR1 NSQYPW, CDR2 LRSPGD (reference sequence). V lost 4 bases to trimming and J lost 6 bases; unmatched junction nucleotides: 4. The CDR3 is CTCSGGLGGRAEQFF. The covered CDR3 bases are TGCACCTGCAGTGGGGGACTGGGGGGTCGTGCT. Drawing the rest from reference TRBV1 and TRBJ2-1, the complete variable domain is VTLLEQNPRWRLVPRGQAVNLRCILKNSQYPWMSWYQQDLQKQLQWLFTLRSPGDKEVKSLPGADYLATRVTDTELRLQVANMSQGRTLYCTCSGGLGGRAEQFFGPGTRLTVL.

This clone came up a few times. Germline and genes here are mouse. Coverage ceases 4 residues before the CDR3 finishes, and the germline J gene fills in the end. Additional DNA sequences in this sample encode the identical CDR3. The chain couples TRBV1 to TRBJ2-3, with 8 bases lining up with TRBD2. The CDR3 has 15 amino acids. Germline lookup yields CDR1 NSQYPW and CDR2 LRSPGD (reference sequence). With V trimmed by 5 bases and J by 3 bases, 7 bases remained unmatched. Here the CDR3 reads CTCSTGGAFAETLYF. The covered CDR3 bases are TGCACCTGCAGTACCGGGGGGGCGTTCGCAGAA. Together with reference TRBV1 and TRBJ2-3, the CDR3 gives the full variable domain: VTLLEQNPRWRLVPRGQAVNLRCILKNSQYPWMSWYQQDLQKQLQWLFTLRSPGDKEVKSLPGADYLATRVTDTELRLQVANMSQGRTLYCTCSTGGAFAETLYFGSGTRLTVL.

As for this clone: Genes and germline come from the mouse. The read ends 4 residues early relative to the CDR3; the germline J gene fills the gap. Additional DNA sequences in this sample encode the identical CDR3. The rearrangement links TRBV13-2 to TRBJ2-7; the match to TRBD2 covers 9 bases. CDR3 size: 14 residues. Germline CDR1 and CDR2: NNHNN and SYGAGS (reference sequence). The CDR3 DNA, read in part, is TGTGCCAGCGGTGATTGGGGGGGCGCTTAT. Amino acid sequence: CASGDWGGAY. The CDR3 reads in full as CASGDWGGAYEQYF.

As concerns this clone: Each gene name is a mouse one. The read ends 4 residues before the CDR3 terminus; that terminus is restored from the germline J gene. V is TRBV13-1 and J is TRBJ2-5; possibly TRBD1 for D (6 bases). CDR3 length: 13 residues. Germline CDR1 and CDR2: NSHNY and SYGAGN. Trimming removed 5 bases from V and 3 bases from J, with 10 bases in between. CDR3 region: CASSPQGQDTQYF. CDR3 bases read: TGTGCCAGCAGCCCCCAGGGGCAAGAC.

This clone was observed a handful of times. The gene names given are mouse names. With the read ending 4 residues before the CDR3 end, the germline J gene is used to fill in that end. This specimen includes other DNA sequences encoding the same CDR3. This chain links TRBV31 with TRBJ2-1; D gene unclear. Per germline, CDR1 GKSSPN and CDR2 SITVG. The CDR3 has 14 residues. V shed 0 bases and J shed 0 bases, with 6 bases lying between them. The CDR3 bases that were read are TGTGCCTGGAGTCTGGGGTATAACTATGCT. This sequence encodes CAWSLGYNYA. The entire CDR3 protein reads CAWSLGYNYAEQFF.

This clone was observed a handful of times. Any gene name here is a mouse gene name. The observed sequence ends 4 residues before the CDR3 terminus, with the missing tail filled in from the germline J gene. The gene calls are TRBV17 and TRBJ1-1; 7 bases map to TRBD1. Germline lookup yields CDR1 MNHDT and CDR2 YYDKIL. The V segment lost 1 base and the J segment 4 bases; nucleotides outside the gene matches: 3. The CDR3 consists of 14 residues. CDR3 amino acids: CASSRAQGGTEVFF. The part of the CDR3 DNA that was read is TGTGCTAGCAGTAGAGCGCAGGGGGGCACA.

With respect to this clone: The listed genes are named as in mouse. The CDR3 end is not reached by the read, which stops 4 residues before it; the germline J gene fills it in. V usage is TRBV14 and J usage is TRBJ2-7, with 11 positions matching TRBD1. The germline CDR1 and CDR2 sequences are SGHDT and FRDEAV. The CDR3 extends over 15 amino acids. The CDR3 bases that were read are TGTGCCAGCAGTCATACCGGGACAGGGGGGTAT. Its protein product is CASSHTGTGGY. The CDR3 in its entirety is CASSHTGTGGYEQYF.